These 32 T cell receptor beta chains were all obtained from the same sample, sequenced in a study of cytomegalovirus exposure and HLA in healthy donors. Primers: 60 Vbeta forward and 13 Jbeta reverse. Data came from immunoSEQ multiplex PCR; TCRdb stores just in-frame clones and leaves some out. This sample yields around 140,000 clones, of which about four fifths are seen a single time; roughly 3.1% belongs to the top ten. Material: PBMCs. The receptors were sampled from a man younger than 35 in good health and CMV-seropositive.

This chain connects TRBV6-5 to TRBJ2-7; TRBD1 matches 7 bases. Germline CDR1 and CDR2: MNHEY and SVGAGI. After removal of 10 bases from V and 12 bases from J, the junction contained 12 bases not matched to a gene. This CDR3 region has 11 residues. The DNA of the CDR3 is TGTGCCACCGGACAGGCCCTACAGCGGTACTTC. It yields the protein CATGQALQRYF.

CDR3 bases: TGTGCCAGCAGCATACAGGGCAATCAGCCCCAGCATTTT. Translation gives CASSIQGNQPQHF. V gene TRBV5-6 combines with J gene TRBJ1-5, with D possibly being TRBD1 (5 bases). From germline, CDR1 is SGHDT and CDR2 YYEEEE. The CDR3 consists of 13 residues. Trimming cost V 4 bases and J 2 bases, with 7 bases left between them. Complete variable domain (other parts from reference TRBV5-6 and TRBJ1-5): DAGVTQSPTHLIKTRGQQVTLRCSPKSGHDTVSWYQQALGQGPQFIFQYYEEEERQRGNFPDRFSGHQFPNYSSELNVNALLLGDSALYLCASSIQGNQPQHFGDGTRLSIL.

The chain joins TRBV5-4 to TRBJ1-1, with 7 bases that match TRBD1. The junction had 14 bases not matched to a gene; V was cut back by 4 bases and J by 2 bases. CDR1 is SGHNT, CDR2 YYREEE, per germline (reference sequence). CDR3 length equals 17 residues. The CDR3 reads CASSSNSAGQLNTEAFF. The CDR3 DNA reads TGTGCCAGCAGCAGTAACTCCGCGGGACAGCTAAACACTGAAGCTTTCTTT.

The chain joins TRBV23-1 to TRBJ1-1; no clear D. TRBV23-1 is assigned to the ORF class and has an uncertain function. V shed 6 bases and J shed 0 bases, with 5 bases lying between them. CDR3 length: 12 amino acids. The CDR3: CASRTVNTEAFF. CDR3 coding DNA: TGCGCCAGCAGAACAGTGAACACTGAAGCTTTCTTT.

The chain links TRBV21-1 to TRBJ1-2; whether TRBD1, the table's D call, matches the DNA was not checked. TRBV21-1 constitutes a pseudogene. This CDR3 comprises 15 residues. The CDR3 sequence: CASSKEAGGAGGYTF. CDR3 nucleotides: TGTGCCAGCAGCAAAGAGGCAGGGGGCGCGGGTGGCTACACCTTC.

The chain uses TRBV9 and TRBJ2-1; weak D call: TRBD2 (6 bases). Germline lookup yields CDR1 SGDLS and CDR2 YYNGEE. Between the trimmed V and J ends, which lost 3 bases and 4 bases, there was a span of 11 bases. The CDR3 consists of 14 residues. DNA of the CDR3: TGTGCCAGCAGCGCCCGGGACTTATACAATGAGCAGTTCTTC. Residues: CASSARDLYNEQFF.

The V and J genes are TRBV6-1 and TRBJ1-6; TRBD1 might be the D (6 bases). This CDR3 has 13 residues. V gave up 6 bases and J gave up 3 bases, with 6 bases separating them. Germline CDR1 and CDR2: MNHNS and SASEGT. CDR3 region: CASRDSYNSPLHF. The CDR3 DNA follows: TGTGCCAGCAGGGACAGCTATAATTCACCCCTCCACTTT.

The V gene is TRBV6-5, the J gene TRBJ2-7; 8 positions match TRBD1. CDR1 and CDR2 (germline): MNHEY, SVGAGI. The junction had 9 bases not matched to a gene; V was cut back by 8 bases and J by 0 bases. This CDR3 has 15 residues. As DNA, the CDR3 is TGTGCCAGCTCCACAGGGACAGGTAGCTCCTACGAGCAGTACTTC. Its translation is CASSTGTGSSYEQYF.

The chain joins TRBV4-1 to TRBJ2-5; D is possibly TRBD2 (5 bases). Germline V lookup: CDR1 MGHRA, CDR2 YSYEKL. The CDR3 sequence is 15 residues long. V lost 6 bases, J lost 2 bases, and 16 bases lay in between. Written as DNA, the CDR3 is TGCGCCAGCAGTCACGGCCCCGGGAAACAAGAGACCCAGTACTTC. It is translated as CASSHGPGKQETQYF.

The chain carries TRBV7-3 and TRBJ2-7; TRBD1 matches 11 bases. CDR1 is SGHTA, CDR2 FQGTGA, per germline. V was pared by 4 bases and J by 4 bases, with 18 bases of the junction left unmatched. The CDR3 is 19 residues long. CDR3 nucleotides: TGTGCCAGCAGCTCCCACCTGAGCCTGGGACAGGGGGGTATGTACGAGCAGTACTTC. This sequence encodes CASSSHLSLGQGGMYEQYF.

This sequence joins TRBV5-1 and TRBJ2-1; TRBD2 agrees at 11 bases. With V trimmed by 5 bases and J by 8 bases, 9 bases remained unmatched. This CDR3 is 15 amino acids long. Germline assignment: CDR1 SGHRS and CDR2 YFSETQ. CDR3 sequence (DNA): TGCGCCAGCAGGTTAATAGCGGGAGGGAAGGATGAGCAGTTCTTC. It encodes CASRLIAGGKDEQFF.

J is TRBJ1-1 and V is TRBV19, with D uncertain. The CDR3 sequence is 11 residues long. Per the germline V gene, CDR1 is LNHDA and CDR2 is SQIVND (reference sequence). V gave up 5 bases and J gave up 4 bases, with 5 bases separating them. The CDR3 nucleotides read TGTGCCAGTAGTCGGAGCACTGAAGCTTTCTTT. It yields the protein CASSRSTEAFF.

The chain combines TRBV6-6 with TRBJ1-2; D is perhaps TRBD1 (5 bases). CDR3 length: 10 amino acids. Trimming took off 8 bases at V and 8 bases at J, with 9 bases between the two ends. Germline CDR1 and CDR2: MNHNY and SVGAGI (reference sequence). The CDR3, as DNA: TGTGCCAGCTATTGGACAGGCTACACCTTC. As protein: CASYWTGYTF.

This clone came up a few times. This rearrangement joins TRBV25-1 to TRBJ1-1, with a weak D call TRBD1 (5 bases). Trimming removed 3 bases at V and 3 bases at J, with 11 bases between. CDR3 length: 14 amino acids. The germline V gene encodes CDR1 MGHDK and CDR2 SYGVNS. The CDR3 loop is CASSEAGRDTEAFF. The CDR3 nucleotides read TGTGCCAGCAGTGAGGCAGGGCGTGACACTGAAGCTTTCTTT.

The J gene is TRBJ1-4, the V gene TRBV11-2; D is ambiguous. This CDR3 has 13 residues. CDR1 and CDR2 (germline): SGHAT, FQNNGV. V gave up 2 bases and J gave up 8 bases, with 9 bases separating them. For the CDR3, the DNA is TGTGCCAGCAGCTTAAGCGATGAGGAAAAACTGTTTTTT. Its protein product is CASSLSDEEKLFF. The full variable domain, with the rest looked up from reference TRBV11-2 and TRBJ1-4, is EAGVAQSPRYKIIEKRQSVAFWCNPISGHATLYWYQQILGQGPKLLIQFQNNGVVDDSQLPKDRFSAERLKGVDSTLKIQPAKLEDSAVYLCASSLSDEEKLFFGSGTQLSVL.

The V gene is TRBV5-1, the J gene TRBJ2-5; D might be TRBD2 (6 bases). Germline V CDR1 and CDR2: SGHRS, YFSETQ. V gave up 2 bases and J gave up 4 bases, with 12 bases separating them. The CDR3 is 14 residues long. The CDR3 DNA reads TGCGCCAGCAGCTTAACCGGGACTGCAGAGACCCAGTACTTC. As protein: CASSLTGTAETQYF.

The rearrangement uses TRBV28 and TRBJ2-7, with unresolved D. This CDR3 has 14 amino acids. The ends were cut back, 3 bases at V and 6 bases at J, with 15 bases in the middle. Germline assignment: CDR1 MDHEN and CDR2 SYDVKM. The CDR3 nucleotides read TGTGCCAGCAGTTTCTCTTCCCTCCCTCGCGAGCAGTACTTC. Amino acid sequence: CASSFSSLPREQYF.

The chain couples TRBV5-1 to TRBJ2-7; tentative D call: TRBD1 (6 bases). Germline CDR1 reads SGHRS; CDR2 reads YFSETQ. This CDR3 region has 17 residues. V lost 3 bases and J lost 1, with 20 bases in between. The CDR3 loop is CASSWDQNRAQSYEQYF. The CDR3 DNA follows: TGCGCCAGCAGCTGGGACCAAAACAGGGCCCAATCCTACGAGCAGTACTTC.

The rearrangement joins TRBV5-4 to TRBJ1-4; 7 bases are a match to TRBD1. J lost 3 bases, V lost 3 bases, and 11 bases had no gene match. This CDR3 comprises 17 residues. CDR1 is SGHNT, CDR2 YYREEE, per germline (reference sequence). The CDR3 sequence: CASSSDRDPAPNEKLFF. The CDR3 DNA is TGTGCCAGCAGCTCAGACAGGGACCCAGCGCCTAATGAAAAACTGTTTTTT.

The chain carries TRBV28 and TRBJ1-5; D might be TRBD1 (5 bases). Per germline, CDR1 MDHEN and CDR2 SYDVKM. V lost 6 bases to trimming and J lost 0 bases, with 12 bases between them. There are 15 residues in the CDR3. The CDR3 DNA sequence: TGTGCCAGCAGGAAATCTACAGGTAGCAATCAGCCCCAGCATTTT. Its protein product is CASRKSTGSNQPQHF.

The rearrangement joins TRBV10-2 to TRBJ1-1, with a weak D call TRBD1 (6 bases). The germline V gene has CDR1 WSHSY and CDR2 SAAADI. V dropped 6 bases and J dropped 3 bases, with 14 bases sitting between them. CDR3 length: 14 amino acids. The CDR3 region has the DNA TGCGCCAGCAGACCCGCGGACAGCTACACTGAAGCTTTCTTT. It encodes CASRPADSYTEAFF.

The rearrangement uses TRBV19 and TRBJ2-7, with TRBD2 identical over 7 bases. V lost 7 bases and J lost 3; bases outside the gene matches: 3. CDR3 length equals 12 residues. Germline-derived CDR1 and CDR2 are LNHDA and SQIVND (reference sequence). CDR3 nucleotides: TGTGCCAGTACCGGGGGGAGCTACGAGCAGTACTTC. Its protein is CASTGGSYEQYF.

This chain uses TRBV29-1 with TRBJ1-4; 9 nucleotides match TRBD1. CDR1 is SQVTM, CDR2 ANQGSEA, per germline. The CDR3 runs to 13 residues. V lost 7 bases, J lost 5 bases, and 5 bases stayed unmatched. The CDR3 nucleotides read TGCAGCGGTCTCGGGACAGGGAATGAAAAACTGTTTTTT. Translated: CSGLGTGNEKLFF.

This clone was counted a few times. The rearrangement links TRBV6-1 to TRBJ2-7; 7 nucleotides line up with TRBD1. Germline V gene data show CDR1 as MNHNS and CDR2 as SASEGT. There are 14 residues in the CDR3. J was trimmed by 3 bases and V by 6 bases; bases with no gene match: 8. CDR3 protein: CASSLQGTVYEQYF. In DNA, the CDR3 is TGTGCCAGCAGCCTCCAAGGGACAGTCTACGAGCAGTACTTC.

V gene TRBV5-4 combines with J gene TRBJ2-7; TRBD2 might be the D (6 bases). Deletions cut 2 bases from V and 6 bases from J, with 18 bases between. CDR3 size: 15 residues. CDR1 is SGHNT, CDR2 YYREEE, per germline (reference sequence). CDR3 nucleotides: TGTGCCAGCAGCTTTGGGTTTGGCGGGATACGCGAGCAGTACTTC. This codes for CASSFGFGGIREQYF.

The V call is TRBV9, the J call TRBJ2-1, with 7 bases identical to TRBD1. V was pared by 4 bases and J by 1 base, with 5 bases of the junction left unmatched. There are 15 residues in the CDR3. The germline V gene encodes CDR1 SGDLS and CDR2 YYNGEE. This CDR3 reads CASSLTGFSYNEQFF. The CDR3 bases are TGTGCCAGCAGCTTGACAGGGTTTTCCTACAATGAGCAGTTCTTC. The full variable domain, its missing parts supplied by reference TRBV9 and TRBJ2-1, is DSGVTQTPKHLITATGQRVTLRCSPRSGDLSVYWYQQSLDQGLQFLIQYYNGEERAKGNILERFSAQQFPDLHSELNLSSLELGDSALYFCASSLTGFSYNEQFFGPGTRLTVL.

The V call is TRBV5-4, the J call TRBJ2-2; a weak D match, TRBD2 (6 bases). Trimming took 6 bases from V and 1 from J, leaving 10 bases between them. The germline V gene has CDR1 SGHNT and CDR2 YYREEE (reference sequence). The CDR3 runs to 14 residues. CDR3 nucleotides: TGTGCCAGCAACCCCGGGGGGAACACCGGGGAGCTGTTTTTT. Translation gives CASNPGGNTGELFF.

This sequence joins TRBV6-1 and TRBJ1-5; the match to TRBD1 covers 10 bases. Germline trimming cut 5 bases from V and 6 bases from J; bases unmatched to any gene: 7. There are 15 residues in the CDR3. The germline V gene encodes CDR1 MNHNS and CDR2 SASEGT. The CDR3 loop reads CASSSLTGGLQPQHF. CDR3 nucleotides: TGTGCCAGCAGTTCCCTGACAGGGGGCCTTCAGCCCCAGCATTTT.

This clone was recorded once. Here the CDR3 DNA reads TGTGCCAGCAGTGTAACAGGGGGCCCTCTTTATAGCAATCAGCCCCAGCATTTT. Amino acids: CASSVTGGPLYSNQPQHF. The chain combines TRBV2 with TRBJ1-5, with 9 positions matching TRBD1. The CDR3 extends over 18 amino acids. Germline V lookup: CDR1 SNHLY, CDR2 FYNNEI. V lost 4 bases to trimming and J lost 0 bases; unmatched junction nucleotides: 10.

The chain couples TRBV28 to TRBJ2-7, with 10 bases lining up with TRBD2. This CDR3 has 15 residues. The V segment lost 8 bases and the J segment 0 bases; nucleotides outside the gene matches: 7. The germline V gene has CDR1 MDHEN and CDR2 SYDVKM. CDR3 bases: TGTGCCAGCCTTACTAGCGGGACGGACTCCTACGAGCAGTACTTC. This translates into CASLTSGTDSYEQYF.

The V call is TRBV29-1, the J call TRBJ2-1; 9 bases are a match to TRBD1. The CDR3 runs to 13 residues. V lost 8 bases, J lost 3 bases, and 5 bases stayed unmatched. Germline-derived CDR1 and CDR2 are SQVTM and ANQGSEA. The CDR3 DNA reads TGCAGCTTTCGGACAGGGGACTACAATGAGCAGTTCTTC. Protein: CSFRTGDYNEQFF.

The chain couples TRBV7-9 to TRBJ2-1; 9 positions match TRBD2. The CDR3 runs 16 residues. The trim removed 5 bases at V and 5 bases at J, leaving 10 bases unmatched. Germline CDR1 and CDR2: SEHNR and FQNEAQ (reference sequence). CDR3 sequence (DNA): TGTGCCAGCAGCGGTCAAGGACTAGCGCTCGACAATGAGCAGTTCTTC. This translates into CASSGQGLALDNEQFF.